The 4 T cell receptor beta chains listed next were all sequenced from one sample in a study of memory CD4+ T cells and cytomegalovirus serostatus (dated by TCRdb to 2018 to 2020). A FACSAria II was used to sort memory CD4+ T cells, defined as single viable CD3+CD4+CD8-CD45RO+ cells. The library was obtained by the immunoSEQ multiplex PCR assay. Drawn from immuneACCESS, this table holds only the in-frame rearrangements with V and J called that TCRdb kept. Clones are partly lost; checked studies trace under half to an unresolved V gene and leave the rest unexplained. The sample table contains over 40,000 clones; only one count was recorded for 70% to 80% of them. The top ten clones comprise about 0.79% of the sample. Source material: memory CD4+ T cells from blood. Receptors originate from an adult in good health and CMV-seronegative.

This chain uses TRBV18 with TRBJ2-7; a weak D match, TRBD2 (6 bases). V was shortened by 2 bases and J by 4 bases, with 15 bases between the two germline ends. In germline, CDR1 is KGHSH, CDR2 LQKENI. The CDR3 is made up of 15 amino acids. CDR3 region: CASSPGRGPEYEQYF. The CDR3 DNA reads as TGTGCCAGCTCACCAGGGCGGGGCCCCGAGTACGAGCAGTACTTC.

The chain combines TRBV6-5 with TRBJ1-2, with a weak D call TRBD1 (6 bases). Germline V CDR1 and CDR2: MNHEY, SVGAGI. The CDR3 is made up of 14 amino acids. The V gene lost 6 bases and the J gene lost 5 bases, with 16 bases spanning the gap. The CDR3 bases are TGTGCCAGCAGCTCCCCCGGACAGCCTTATGGCTACACCTTC. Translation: CASSSPGQPYGYTF.

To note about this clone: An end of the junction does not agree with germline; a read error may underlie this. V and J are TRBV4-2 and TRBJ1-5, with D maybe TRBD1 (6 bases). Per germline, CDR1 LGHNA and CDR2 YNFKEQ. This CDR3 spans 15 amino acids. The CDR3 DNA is TGTGCCGGCAGCCAAGATTCAGGGGATTATCAGCCCCAGCATTTT. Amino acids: CAGSQDSGDYQPQHF.

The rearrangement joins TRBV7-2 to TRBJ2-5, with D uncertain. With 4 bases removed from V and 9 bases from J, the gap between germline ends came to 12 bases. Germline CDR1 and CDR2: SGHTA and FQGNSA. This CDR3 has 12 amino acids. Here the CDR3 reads CASSYSTSPQYF. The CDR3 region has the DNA TGTGCCAGCAGCTACTCAACGAGCCCCCAGTACTTC.